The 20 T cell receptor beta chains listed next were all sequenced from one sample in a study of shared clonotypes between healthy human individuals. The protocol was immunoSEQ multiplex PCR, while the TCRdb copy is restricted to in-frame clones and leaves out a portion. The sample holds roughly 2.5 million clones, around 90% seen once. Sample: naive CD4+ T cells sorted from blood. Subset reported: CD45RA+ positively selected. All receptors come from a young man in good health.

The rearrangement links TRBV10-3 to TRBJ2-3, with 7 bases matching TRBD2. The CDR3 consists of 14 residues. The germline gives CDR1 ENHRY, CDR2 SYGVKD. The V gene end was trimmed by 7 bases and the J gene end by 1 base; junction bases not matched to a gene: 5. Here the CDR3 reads CAITNGLGTDTQYF. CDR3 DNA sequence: TGTGCCATCACTAACGGACTAGGCACAGATACGCAGTATTTT.

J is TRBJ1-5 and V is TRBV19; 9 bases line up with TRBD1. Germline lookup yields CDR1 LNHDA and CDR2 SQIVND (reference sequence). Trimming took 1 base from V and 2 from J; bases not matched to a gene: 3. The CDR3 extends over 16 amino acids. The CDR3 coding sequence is TGTGCCAGTAGTATAGGGGGGGACAGGGGCAATCAGCCCCAGCATTTT. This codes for CASSIGGDRGNQPQHF.

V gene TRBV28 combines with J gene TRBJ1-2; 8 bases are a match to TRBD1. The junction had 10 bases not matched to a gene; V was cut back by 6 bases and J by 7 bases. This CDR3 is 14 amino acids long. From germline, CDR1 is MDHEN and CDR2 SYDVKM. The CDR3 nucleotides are TGTGCCAGCAGCCAAAGGACAGGGACGTTTGGCTACACCTTC. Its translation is CASSQRTGTFGYTF.

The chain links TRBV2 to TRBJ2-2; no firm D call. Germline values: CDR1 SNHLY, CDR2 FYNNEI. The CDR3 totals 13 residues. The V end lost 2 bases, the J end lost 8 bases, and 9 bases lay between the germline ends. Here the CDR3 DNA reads TGTGCCAGCAGTGAACTTCTTGTTGGGGAGCTGTTTTTT. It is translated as CASSELLVGELFF.

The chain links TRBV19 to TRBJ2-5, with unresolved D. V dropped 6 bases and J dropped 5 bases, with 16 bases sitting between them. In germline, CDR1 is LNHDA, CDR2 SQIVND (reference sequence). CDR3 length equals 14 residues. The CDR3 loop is CASSSQLDGETQYF. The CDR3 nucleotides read TGTGCCAGTAGCTCCCAATTGGATGGGGAGACCCAGTACTTC.

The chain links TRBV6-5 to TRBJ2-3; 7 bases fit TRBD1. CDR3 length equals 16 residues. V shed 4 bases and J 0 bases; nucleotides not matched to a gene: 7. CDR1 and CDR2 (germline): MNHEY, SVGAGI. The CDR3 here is CASSSIPGQSTDTQYF. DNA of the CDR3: TGTGCCAGCAGTTCGATTCCGGGACAGAGCACAGATACGCAGTATTTT.

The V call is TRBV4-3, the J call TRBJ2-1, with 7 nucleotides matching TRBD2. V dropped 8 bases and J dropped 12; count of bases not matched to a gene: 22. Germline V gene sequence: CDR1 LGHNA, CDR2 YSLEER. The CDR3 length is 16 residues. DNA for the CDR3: TGCGCCAGCCCCCTTACTTATACTAGCGCAACATCCCCGCAGTTCTTC. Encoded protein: CASPLTYTSATSPQFF.

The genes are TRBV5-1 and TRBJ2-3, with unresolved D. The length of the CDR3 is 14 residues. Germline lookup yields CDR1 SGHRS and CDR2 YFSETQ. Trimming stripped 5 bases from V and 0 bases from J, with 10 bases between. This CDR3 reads CASRGTISTDTQYF. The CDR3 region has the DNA TGCGCCAGCAGGGGAACTATAAGCACAGATACGCAGTATTTT.

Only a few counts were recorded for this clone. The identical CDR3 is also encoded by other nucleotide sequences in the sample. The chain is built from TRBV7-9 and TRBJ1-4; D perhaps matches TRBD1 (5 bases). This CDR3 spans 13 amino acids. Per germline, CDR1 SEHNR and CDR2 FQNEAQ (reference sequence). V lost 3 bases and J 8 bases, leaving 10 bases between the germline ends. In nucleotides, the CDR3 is TGTGCCAGCAGCTTGGGGGTTCGAGAAAAACTGTTTTTT. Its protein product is CASSLGVREKLFF. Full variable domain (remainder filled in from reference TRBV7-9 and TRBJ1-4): DTGVSQNPRHKITKRGQNVTFRCDPISEHNRLYWYRQTLGQGPEFLTYFQNEAQLEKSRLLSDRFSAERPKGSFSTLEIQRTEQGDSAMYLCASSLGVREKLFFGSGTQLSVL.

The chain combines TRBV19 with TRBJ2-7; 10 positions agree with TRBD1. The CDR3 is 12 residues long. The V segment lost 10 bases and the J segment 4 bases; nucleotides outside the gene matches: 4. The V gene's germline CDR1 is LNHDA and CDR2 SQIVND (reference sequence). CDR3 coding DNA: TGTGCCACGGGACAGGGGACTTACGAGCAGTACTTC. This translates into CATGQGTYEQYF.

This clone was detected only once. CDR3 coding DNA: TGTGCCAGCAGTATACGCTGGACGGCCTATGGCTACACCTTC. It translates to CASSIRWTAYGYTF. J is TRBJ1-2 and V is TRBV28, with D hard to call. The CDR3 has 14 amino acids. V lost 5 bases and J lost 4, with 14 bases in between. Germline CDR1 is MDHEN and CDR2 is SYDVKM.

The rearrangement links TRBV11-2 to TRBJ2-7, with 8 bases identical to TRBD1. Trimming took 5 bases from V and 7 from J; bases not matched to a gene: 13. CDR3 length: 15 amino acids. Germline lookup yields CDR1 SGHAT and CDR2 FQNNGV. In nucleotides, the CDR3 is TGTGCCAGCAGCCCAAAAAGACAGGGGTTGGGGGAGCAGTACTTC. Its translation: CASSPKRQGLGEQYF.

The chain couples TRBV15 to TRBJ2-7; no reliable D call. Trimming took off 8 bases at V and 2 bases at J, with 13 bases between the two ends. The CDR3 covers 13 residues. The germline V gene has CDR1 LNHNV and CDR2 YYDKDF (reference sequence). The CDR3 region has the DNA TGTGCCACCCTAGACATGGGGACCTACGAGCAGTACTTC. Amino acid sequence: CATLDMGTYEQYF.

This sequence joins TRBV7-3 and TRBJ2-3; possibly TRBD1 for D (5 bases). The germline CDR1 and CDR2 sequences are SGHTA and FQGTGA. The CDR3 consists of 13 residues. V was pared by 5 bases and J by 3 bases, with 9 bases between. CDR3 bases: TGTGCCAGCAGCCCCCAGGGTACAGATACGCAGTATTTT. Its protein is CASSPQGTDTQYF.

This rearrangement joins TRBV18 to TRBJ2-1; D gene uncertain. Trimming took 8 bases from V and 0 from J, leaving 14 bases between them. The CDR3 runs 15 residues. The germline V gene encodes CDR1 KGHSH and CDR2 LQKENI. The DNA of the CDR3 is TGTGCCAGCACCCTAGACCGGAGCTCCTACAATGAGCAGTTCTTC. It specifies CASTLDRSSYNEQFF.

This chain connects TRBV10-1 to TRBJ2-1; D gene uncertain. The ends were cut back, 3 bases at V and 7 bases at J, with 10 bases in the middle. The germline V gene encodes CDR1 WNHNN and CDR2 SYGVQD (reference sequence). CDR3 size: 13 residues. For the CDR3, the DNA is TGCGCCAGCAGTGAAGGCCCTCGGAATGAGCAGTTCTTC. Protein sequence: CASSEGPRNEQFF.

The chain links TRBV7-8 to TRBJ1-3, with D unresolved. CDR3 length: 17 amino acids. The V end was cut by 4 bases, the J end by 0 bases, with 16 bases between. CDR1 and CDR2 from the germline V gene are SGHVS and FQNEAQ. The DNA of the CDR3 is TGTGCCAGCAGCTCCGGGCCGGGCGCCTACTCTGGAAACACCATATATTTT. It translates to CASSSGPGAYSGNTIYF.

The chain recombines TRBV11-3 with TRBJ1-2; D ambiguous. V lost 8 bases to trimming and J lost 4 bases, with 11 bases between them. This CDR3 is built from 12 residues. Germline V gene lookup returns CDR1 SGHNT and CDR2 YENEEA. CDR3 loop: CASLGGRYGYTF. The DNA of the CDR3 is TGTGCCAGCTTAGGAGGACGCTATGGCTACACCTTC.

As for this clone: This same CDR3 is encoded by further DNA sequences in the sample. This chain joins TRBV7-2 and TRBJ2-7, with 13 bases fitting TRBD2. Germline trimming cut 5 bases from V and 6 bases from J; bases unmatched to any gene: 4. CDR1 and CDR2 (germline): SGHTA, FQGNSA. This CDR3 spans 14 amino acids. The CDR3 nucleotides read TGTGCCAGCAGCACTGGACTAGCGGGGGCCGAGCAGTACTTC. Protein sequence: CASSTGLAGAEQYF.

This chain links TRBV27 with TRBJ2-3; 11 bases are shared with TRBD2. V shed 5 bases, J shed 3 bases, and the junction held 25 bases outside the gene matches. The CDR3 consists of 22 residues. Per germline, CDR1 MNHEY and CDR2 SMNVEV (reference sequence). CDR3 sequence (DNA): TGTGCCAGCAGTATACCGCACGGGCCTCGACTAGCGGGATCCCCCCCGACAGATACGCAGTATTTT. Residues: CASSIPHGPRLAGSPPTDTQYF.